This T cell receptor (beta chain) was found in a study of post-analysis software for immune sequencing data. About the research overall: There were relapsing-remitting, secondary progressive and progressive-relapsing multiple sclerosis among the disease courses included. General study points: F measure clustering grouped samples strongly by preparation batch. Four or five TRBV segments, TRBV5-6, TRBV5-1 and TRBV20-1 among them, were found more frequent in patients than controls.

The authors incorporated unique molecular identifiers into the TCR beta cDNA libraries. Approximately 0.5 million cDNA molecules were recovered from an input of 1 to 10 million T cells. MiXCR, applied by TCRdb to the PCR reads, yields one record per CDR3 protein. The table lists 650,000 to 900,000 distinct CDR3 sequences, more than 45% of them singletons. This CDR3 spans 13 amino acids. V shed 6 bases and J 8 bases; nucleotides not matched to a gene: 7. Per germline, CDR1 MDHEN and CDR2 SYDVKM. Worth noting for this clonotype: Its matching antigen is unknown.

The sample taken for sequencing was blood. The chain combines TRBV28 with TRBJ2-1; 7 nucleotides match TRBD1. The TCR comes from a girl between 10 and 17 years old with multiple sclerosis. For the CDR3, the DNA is TGTGCCAGCAGCCAGAGAGGGGGCGATGAGCAGTTCTTC. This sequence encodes CASSQRGGDEQFF.